These 5 T cell receptor beta chains were all obtained from the same sample, sequenced in a study of T cells expressing NK-cell markers (dated by TCRdb to 2018 to 2020). Library prep was done by 5' RACE. Sequencing used an Illumina HiSeq 2000. Following TCRdb reprocessing, every CDR3 protein sequence forms one entry, and DNA is not provided. The table held for this sample gives under 35,000 distinct CDR3 sequences. About 60% of the sample rests with the top ten. Sequenced: blood T cells: a sorted CD56 or NKG2C T cell subset, CD4+ or CD8+ T cells, or bulk PBMC T cells (not recorded which). The receptors here all came from a woman between 18 and 75 years old in good health.

This rearrangement joins TRBV3-1 to TRBJ2-3; as DNA is missing, the TRBD1 call by TCRdb cannot be tested. This CDR3 is built from 15 residues. Germline loops: CDR1 LGHDT, CDR2 YNNKEL (reference sequence). The CDR3 loop reads CASSQEDRYTDTQYF.

The chain links TRBV7-9 to TRBJ2-5. Germline values: CDR1 SEHNR, CDR2 FQNEAQ (reference sequence). The CDR3 totals 11 residues. CDR3 region: CASSLSGAQYF.

The chain uses TRBV21-1 and TRBJ2-5; the D call from TCRdb, TRBD1, cannot be confirmed without DNA. TRBV21-1 has pseudogene status. The CDR3 totals 16 residues. Here the CDR3 reads CASSKEKAPRGETQYF.

The V and J genes are TRBV12-3 or TRBV12-4 and TRBJ2-1. The CDR3 totals 13 residues. CDR3 sequence reads: CASSSDLYNEQFF.

This sequence joins TRBV5-6 and TRBJ2-1. Germline-derived CDR1 and CDR2 are SGHDT and YYEEEE. The CDR3 extends over 11 amino acids. The CDR3 here is CASSLGSEQFF.